This TCR beta chain was observed in a study of regulatory T cells in long-lasting Graves disease. Time point meaning: newly diagnosed GD, antithyroid drugs for less than 3 months. PBMCs provided the RNA from which the TCR library was made. Trimming cost V 4 bases and J 1 base; bases outside gene matches: 0. This CDR3 is built from 13 residues. From germline, CDR1 is KGHSH and CDR2 LQKENI. This clonotype was picked up many times. The antigen is undetermined. Overall study results and limits: Newly diagnosed disease favored TRBV20-1 and TRBJ2-1 over persistent disease.

Assembly of TCR beta libraries relied on iRepertoire HTBI primers together with Arm-PCR of CDR3 regions. One entry per CDR3 protein results from TCRdb running MiXCR on the multiplex PCR reads. The sample carries some 250,000 distinct CDR3 sequences, 20% to 25% recorded once. Sequenced here: peripheral blood mononuclear cells (PBMCs), sampled at new diagnosis, from a patient treated with antithyroid drugs. The chain uses TRBV18 and TRBJ2-5, with 7 bases fitting TRBD1. This clonotype was obtained from a female donor with Graves disease. The CDR3 sequence is CASSRDSQETQYF. Here the CDR3 DNA reads TGTGCCAGCTCACGGGACAGCCAAGAGACCCAGTACTTC.